The present T cell receptor beta chain was sequenced within a study of OX40 agonist ivuxolimab in advanced cancers. Study-wide background: The dose-escalation cohort had hepatocellular carcinoma, melanoma, renal cell or head and neck cancer. Therapy given before enrollment (anti-PD-1, anti-PD-L1 or anti-CTLA-4) was allowed, and approximately 40% had some. Study observations and caveats: Expanded clones tended on average to be more numerous among CD8+ T cells than CD4+.

Deletions cut 3 bases from V and 6 bases from J, with 9 bases between. CDR1 is MNHNS and CDR2 is SASEGT in the germline V gene. The CDR3 extends over 13 amino acids. Profiling relied on immunoSEQ multiplex PCR, and the TCRdb table lists in-frame clones only, not all of them. This sample has under 45,000 clones; 75% to 85% occur once, and the top ten carry around 3.9%. Concerning this clone itself: The antigen remains unidentified.

Sequenced here: CD4+ or CD8+ T cells sorted from blood, sampled in a trial of the OX40 agonist ivuxolimab. This chain joins TRBV6-1 and TRBJ2-1, with D uncertain. This sequence was found in an adult with an advanced solid tumor such as melanoma, head and neck, liver or kidney cancer. As DNA, the CDR3 is TGTGCCAGCAGTGACGGGCGGAGCAATGAGCAGTTCTTC. Residues: CASSDGRSNEQFF.